A single sample is the source of the 28 T cell receptor beta chains below, sequenced in a study of Tregs in tolerant kidney transplant recipients. The method was immunoSEQ multiplex PCR; TCRdb's version includes in-frame clones alone and lacks a portion of them. Of some 110,000 clones in the sample, roughly 93% were seen once. Sequenced sample: CD4+ T cells from blood. Every receptor here comes from a human donor in good health.

The chain uses TRBV5-1 and TRBJ2-7; perhaps TRBD1 as D (6 bases). The germline V gene encodes CDR1 SGHRS and CDR2 YFSETQ. The CDR3 has 13 residues. Trimming pared 4 bases from V and 3 bases from J, leaving 11 bases between. CDR3 region: CASSRQDYYEQYF. Here the CDR3 DNA reads TGCGCCAGCAGCCGACAGGATTACTACGAGCAGTACTTC.

V is TRBV5-1 and J is TRBJ2-7; 7 nucleotides agree with TRBD1. Germline V gene lookup returns CDR1 SGHRS and CDR2 YFSETQ. This CDR3 comprises 15 residues. V lost 0 bases to trimming and J lost 0 bases; unmatched junction nucleotides: 3. The CDR3 DNA sequence: TGCGCCAGCAGCTTGGGGCCAGGGGGCTCCTACGAGCAGTACTTC. Residues: CASSLGPGGSYEQYF.

V and J are TRBV4-1 and TRBJ1-2, with TRBD1 matching 12 bases. V shed 0 bases and J 8 bases; nucleotides not matched to a gene: 13. This CDR3 region has 18 residues. CDR1 and CDR2 from the germline V gene are MGHRA and YSYEKL. CDR3 residues: CASSQDSGTGGRVEGYTF. The CDR3 nucleotides are TGCGCCAGCAGCCAAGATTCCGGGACAGGGGGCCGGGTTGAAGGCTACACCTTC.

The chain joins TRBV2 to TRBJ2-7; either TRBD1 or TRBD2 may supply D (6 bases each). CDR1 and CDR2 from the germline V gene are SNHLY and FYNNEI. Trimming left V 2 bases short and J 6 bases short, with 17 bases between. The length of the CDR3 is 15 residues. The chain's CDR3 is CASSESQRRGLEQYF. CDR3 nucleotide sequence: TGTGCCAGCAGTGAAAGCCAACGCCGGGGGCTCGAGCAGTACTTC.

DNA of the CDR3: TGTGCCAGCTCACCCGTTGGGGTGGCCGGGGAGATAGCCCAGCATTTT. Its protein product is CASSPVGVAGEIAQHF. This chain links TRBV18 with TRBJ1-5; unclear D gene. V was pared by 3 bases and J by 11 bases, with 23 bases between. Germline V CDR1 and CDR2: KGHSH, LQKENI. This CDR3 is 16 amino acids long. Full variable domain (outside the CDR3, taken from reference TRBV18 and TRBJ1-5): NAGVMQNPRHLVRRRGQEARLRCSPMKGHSHVYWYRQLPEEGLKFMVYLQKENIIDESGMPKERFSAEFPKEGPSILRIQQVVRGDSAAYFCASSPVGVAGEIAQHFGDGTRLSIL.

The chain recombines TRBV7-9 with TRBJ1-1; TRBD1 might be the D (5 bases). The V gene lost 5 bases and the J gene lost 1 base, with 14 bases spanning the gap. Germline CDR1 is SEHNR and CDR2 is FQNEAQ (reference sequence). The CDR3 covers 15 residues. The DNA of the CDR3 is TGTGCCAGCAGCCCATGGACGGGACGGAACACTGAAGCTTTCTTT. This gives the protein CASSPWTGRNTEAFF. The full variable domain, rest sourced from reference TRBV7-9 and TRBJ1-1, is DTGVSQNPRHKITKRGQNVTFRCDPISEHNRLYWYRQTLGQGPEFLTYFQNEAQLEKSRLLSDRFSAERPKGSFSTLEIQRTEQGDSAMYLCASSPWTGRNTEAFFGQGTRLTVV.

The chain recombines TRBV30 with TRBJ1-2, with D uncertain. The V end lost 4 bases, the J end lost 5 bases, and 17 bases lay between the germline ends. Germline V gene lookup returns CDR1 GTSNPN and CDR2 SVGIG (reference sequence). The CDR3 runs to 14 residues. The CDR3 here is CAWTGVLGSYGYTF. CDR3 sequence (DNA): TGTGCCTGGACCGGGGTGTTAGGCTCTTATGGCTACACCTTC.

This sequence joins TRBV2 and TRBJ2-2, with D hard to call. This CDR3 is 13 amino acids long. Germline lookup yields CDR1 SNHLY and CDR2 FYNNEI. Trimming removed 10 bases at V and 5 bases at J, with 14 bases between. The CDR3 is CATSRGWTGELFF. DNA for the CDR3: TGTGCCACCTCCCGTGGGTGGACCGGGGAGCTGTTTTTT.

The chain links TRBV15 to TRBJ2-1; maybe TRBD2 (5 bases). Between the trimmed V and J ends, which lost 0 bases and 0 bases, there was a span of 24 bases. The CDR3 has 21 amino acids. The germline CDR1 and CDR2 sequences are LNHNV and YYDKDF (reference sequence). In DNA, the CDR3 is TGTGCCACCAGCAGAGATGTGCCGGGGTTCCTTCAGCTCCCCTCCTACAATGAGCAGTTCTTC. Its translation: CATSRDVPGFLQLPSYNEQFF. Variable domain in full (rest from reference TRBV15 and TRBJ2-1): DAMVIQNPRYQVTQFGKPVTLSCSQTLNHNVMYWYQQKSSQAPKLLFHYYDKDFNNEADTPDNFQSRRPNTSFCFLDIRSPGLGDTAMYLCATSRDVPGFLQLPSYNEQFFGPGTRLTVL.

V gene TRBV18 combines with J gene TRBJ1-3, with TRBD1 as a possible D gene (6 bases). CDR3 size: 14 residues. The germline V gene has CDR1 KGHSH and CDR2 LQKENI. Trimming removed 4 bases from V and 2 bases from J, with 9 bases in between. For the CDR3, the DNA is TGTGCCAGCTCACAGGGGGGTCCTGGAAACACCATATATTTT. Translation: CASSQGGPGNTIYF. The whole variable domain, filled in from reference TRBV18 and TRBJ1-3, reads NAGVMQNPRHLVRRRGQEARLRCSPMKGHSHVYWYRQLPEEGLKFMVYLQKENIIDESGMPKERFSAEFPKEGPSILRIQQVVRGDSAAYFCASSQGGPGNTIYFGEGSWLTVV.

The CDR3 loop is CASSEAGIAKDTQYF. As DNA, the CDR3 is TGTGCCAGCAGTGAAGCCGGAATAGCGAAAGATACGCAGTATTTT. V gene TRBV2 combines with J gene TRBJ2-3; possible D gene TRBD2, 5 bases. Germline-derived CDR1 and CDR2 are SNHLY and FYNNEI. V shed 0 bases and J shed 5 bases, with 12 bases lying between them. There are 15 residues in the CDR3.

The chain is built from TRBV7-9 and TRBJ2-7; D call uncertain. The germline V and J ends were trimmed by 1 base and 3 bases, with 16 bases remaining between them. In germline, CDR1 is SEHNR, CDR2 FQNEAQ (reference sequence). The CDR3 length is 16 residues. This CDR3 reads CASSLGDQSRGYEQYF. The CDR3 DNA is TGTGCCAGCAGCTTAGGGGATCAGTCAAGAGGCTACGAGCAGTACTTC.

The V and J genes are TRBV9 and TRBJ2-1; D is uncertain. CDR1 and CDR2 (germline): SGDLS, YYNGEE. V lost 3 bases, J lost 5 bases, and 12 bases lay in between. The CDR3 is made up of 14 amino acids. The CDR3 spells CASSAMGENNEQFF. CDR3 nucleotide sequence: TGTGCCAGCAGCGCGATGGGCGAGAACAATGAGCAGTTCTTC.

The chain couples TRBV10-3 to TRBJ1-1; a possible D gene is TRBD1 (5 bases). V was shortened by 4 bases and J by 10 bases, with 10 bases between the two germline ends. Germline V CDR1 and CDR2: ENHRY, SYGVKD. This CDR3 is built from 11 residues. CDR3: CAISAGDGAFF. The CDR3 DNA sequence: TGTGCCATCAGTGCGGGGGACGGAGCTTTCTTT.

The V call is TRBV5-1, the J call TRBJ2-7, with TRBD2 identical over 13 bases. Per germline, CDR1 SGHRS and CDR2 YFSETQ. The CDR3 is 16 residues long. V was clipped by 3 bases and J by 2 bases; unmatched bases: 5. The CDR3 nucleotides read TGCGCCAGCAGCTCGGGCGGGACTAGCGGGGCCTACGAGCAGTACTTC. It translates to CASSSGGTSGAYEQYF.

The chain uses TRBV19 and TRBJ1-5, with D possibly TRBD1 on 6 matching bases. Trimming left V 6 bases short and J 3 bases short, with 15 bases between. This CDR3 has 15 amino acids. CDR1 is LNHDA and CDR2 is SQIVND in the germline V gene (reference sequence). CDR3 bases: TGTGCCAGTAGCCCATCACAGGGAAACAATCAGCCCCAGCATTTT. Protein product: CASSPSQGNNQPQHF.

This clone was recorded a few times. The J gene is TRBJ2-3, the V gene TRBV5-1, with D unclear. CDR3 length: 13 amino acids. The germline CDR1 and CDR2 sequences are SGHRS and YFSETQ. V was pared by 0 bases and J by 4 bases, with 6 bases between. The CDR3 loop reads CASSLAPSDTQYF. CDR3 nucleotides: TGCGCCAGCAGCTTGGCCCCATCAGATACGCAGTATTTT.

This clone appeared a few times. The chain carries TRBV2 and TRBJ1-4; D is uncertain. The CDR3 loop spans 13 amino acids. Germline lookup yields CDR1 SNHLY and CDR2 FYNNEI. Trimming took 7 bases from V and 11 from J, leaving 17 bases between them. CDR3 coding DNA: TGTGCCAGCATTCCGGAGGCCCGCAGGAAACTGTTTTTT. Protein: CASIPEARRKLFF.

V and J are TRBV6-4 and TRBJ2-3; TRBD2 might be the D (6 bases). CDR1 and CDR2 from the germline V gene are MRHNA and SNTAGT. Trimming left V 7 bases short and J 0 bases short, with 11 bases between. CDR3 length: 14 amino acids. The CDR3 DNA is TGTGCCAGCAAAGTGAGCGGGAGCACAGATACGCAGTATTTT. Encoded protein: CASKVSGSTDTQYF.

On this clone: Other DNA sequences in the same sample also yield this CDR3. This sequence joins TRBV2 and TRBJ1-3; D is possibly TRBD1 (5 bases). The V end lost 6 bases, the J end lost 7 bases, and 13 bases lay between the germline ends. Germline values: CDR1 SNHLY, CDR2 FYNNEI. The CDR3 extends over 13 amino acids. CDR3 sequence: CASRGTGGNTIYF. The CDR3 coding sequence is TGTGCCAGCAGGGGGACGGGGGGTAACACCATATATTTT.

V gene TRBV5-1 combines with J gene TRBJ1-2, with TRBD1 matching 7 bases. Per the germline V gene, CDR1 is SGHRS and CDR2 is YFSETQ. V was pared by 4 bases and J by 7 bases, with 7 bases of the junction left unmatched. The CDR3 covers 13 residues. The CDR3: CASSMNRGTGYTF. The CDR3 DNA is TGCGCCAGCAGCATGAACAGGGGAACTGGCTACACCTTC.

The rearrangement links TRBV15 to TRBJ2-5, with a tentative D call TRBD1 (6 bases). The ends were cut back, 3 bases at V and 1 base at J, with 12 bases in the middle. The CDR3 length is 15 residues. CDR1 and CDR2 from the germline V gene are LNHNV and YYDKDF (reference sequence). The DNA of the CDR3 is TGTGCCACCAGCAGGTTACAGGGTCTCCAAGAGACCCAGTACTTC. Amino acid sequence: CATSRLQGLQETQYF.

This rearrangement joins TRBV19 to TRBJ2-3; D is ambiguous. Trimming pared 5 bases from V and 3 bases from J, leaving 6 bases between. CDR1 LNHDA and CDR2 SQIVND come from the germline V gene (reference sequence). The CDR3 runs to 12 residues. CDR3: CASSPRTDTQYF. The DNA of the CDR3 is TGTGCCAGTAGTCCCAGGACAGATACGCAGTATTTT.

In its sample, this clone was seen a few times. V gene TRBV6-8 combines with J gene TRBJ1-1; the D gene is possibly TRBD1 (5 bases). This CDR3 spans 15 amino acids. Trimming left V 7 bases short and J 1 base short, with 16 bases between. Germline loops: CDR1 MNHGY, CDR2 SAAAGT. The CDR3 sequence is CASTSRRGRNTEAFF. The CDR3 DNA is TGTGCCAGCACCTCGCGGAGGGGACGGAACACTGAAGCTTTCTTT.

The V gene is TRBV30, the J gene TRBJ2-7, with D uncertain. The V gene's germline CDR1 is GTSNPN and CDR2 SVGIG (reference sequence). V was trimmed by 4 bases and J by 1 base, leaving 17 bases between them. The CDR3 loop spans 15 amino acids. DNA of the CDR3: TGTGCCTGGACCTCCCAGGCGGTCCAGTCCTACGAGCAGTACTTC. Its translation is CAWTSQAVQSYEQYF.

The chain joins TRBV5-1 to TRBJ1-1; TRBD1 matches at 7 bases. The CDR3 has 16 amino acids. The V segment lost 3 bases and the J segment 1 base; nucleotides outside the gene matches: 9. CDR1 is SGHRS, CDR2 YFSETQ, per germline. The CDR3 sequence: CASSSLPGTENTEAFF. The CDR3 DNA sequence: TGCGCCAGCAGCTCGCTTCCGGGGACAGAGAACACTGAAGCTTTCTTT.

This chain connects TRBV19 to TRBJ1-6; no clear D gene. V shed 3 bases and J shed 8 bases, with 8 bases lying between them. CDR3 length: 13 amino acids. The germline V gene has CDR1 LNHDA and CDR2 SQIVND (reference sequence). The CDR3 loop is CASSITGDSPLHF. In DNA, the CDR3 is TGTGCCAGTAGTATTACGGGAGATTCACCCCTCCACTTT.

Written as DNA, the CDR3 is TGTGCCAGCAGTGGACAGTCGCAGTTCTTC. Protein: CASSGQSQFF. This chain links TRBV2 with TRBJ2-1; D possibly corresponds to TRBD1 (5 bases). The germline gives CDR1 SNHLY, CDR2 FYNNEI. The V end was cut by 4 bases, the J end by 12 bases, with 7 bases between. The CDR3 loop spans 10 amino acids.